The source of this T cell receptor beta chain is a study of blood T cell repertoires in COVID-19. Overall study context: The United States, Italy and Spain were the sources of the acute and convalescent COVID-19 samples. Sample material is recorded as cDNA or gDNA derived from T cells, B-cell-depleted T cells, or PBMCs.

Original processing notes: Amplifying reference gene primers gave estimates of nucleated cell counts. Sequencing used immunoSEQ multiplex PCR; TCRdb keeps in-frame clones, though not all of them. That table furnishes V, J and clone size, whereas the DNA furnished D and trimming. The table lists some 450,000 clones, around 90% of them singletons. Germline V gene lookup returns CDR1 SQVTM and CDR2 ANQGSEA. The trim removed 7 bases at V and 4 bases at J, leaving 6 bases unmatched. The CDR3 loop spans 13 amino acids. In Seattle, patients joined the study during active infection and were tracked longitudinally.

The chain employs TRBV29-1 and TRBJ2-3; 9 bases agree with TRBD1. This TCR was sampled from a man younger than 30 with COVID-19, enrolled during active disease. The sample taken for sequencing was peripheral blood. CDR3 nucleotides: TGCAGCGGCCGACAGGGGGTAGCAGATACGCAGTATTTT. Translation: CSGRQGVADTQYF.